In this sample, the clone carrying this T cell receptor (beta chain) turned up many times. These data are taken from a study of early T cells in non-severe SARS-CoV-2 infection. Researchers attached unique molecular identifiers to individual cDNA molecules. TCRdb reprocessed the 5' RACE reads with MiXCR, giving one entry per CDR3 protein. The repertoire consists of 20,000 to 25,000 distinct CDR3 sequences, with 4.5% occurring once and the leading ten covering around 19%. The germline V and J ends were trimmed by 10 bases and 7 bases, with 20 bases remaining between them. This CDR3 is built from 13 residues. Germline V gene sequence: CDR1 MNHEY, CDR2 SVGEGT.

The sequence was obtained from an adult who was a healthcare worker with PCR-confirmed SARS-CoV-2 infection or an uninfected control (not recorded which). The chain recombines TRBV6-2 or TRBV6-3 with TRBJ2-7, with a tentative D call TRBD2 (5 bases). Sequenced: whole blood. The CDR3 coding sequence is TGTGCCATCACGTCCGGGAAGGGCGGGGAGCAGTACTTC. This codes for CAITSGKGGEQYF.